One and the same sample provided the 31 T cell receptor beta chains below, sequenced in a study of control samples from healthy donors and cancer patients. Profiling relied on immunoSEQ multiplex PCR, and the TCRdb table lists in-frame clones only, not all of them. The table records 100,000 to 150,000 clones, roughly 92% of them present only once. The sequenced sample consisted of PBMCs. The receptors originated from a man at least 80 years old with head and neck cancer.

The J gene is TRBJ2-2, the V gene TRBV7-9, with D possibly TRBD2 on 5 matching bases. Germline CDR1 is SEHNR and CDR2 is FQNEAQ (reference sequence). The CDR3 totals 12 residues. Deletions cut 11 bases from V and 6 bases from J, with 13 bases between. The CDR3 loop is CAATRSAGELFF. The CDR3 bases are TGTGCCGCCACTAGATCGGCCGGGGAGCTGTTTTTT.

The chain couples TRBV7-2 to TRBJ2-1, with no clear D. The germline V gene encodes CDR1 SGHTA and CDR2 FQGNSA. V was trimmed by 3 bases and J by 5 bases, leaving 5 bases between them. The CDR3 has 12 residues. This CDR3 is CASSLYDNEQFF. CDR3 sequence (DNA): TGTGCCAGCAGCTTGTATGACAATGAGCAGTTCTTC.

CDR3 protein: CAWTRDRGGTEAFF. DNA of the CDR3: TGTGCCTGGACTCGAGACAGGGGGGGAACTGAAGCTTTCTTT. The rearrangement joins TRBV30 to TRBJ1-1; 9 nucleotides line up with TRBD1. V shed 4 bases, J shed 5 bases, and the junction held 8 bases outside the gene matches. CDR3 length: 14 residues. Looked up from germline, CDR1 is GTSNPN and CDR2 is SVGIG (reference sequence).

The genes are TRBV4-2 and TRBJ1-5, with 7 bases aligning to TRBD1. Germline V gene lookup returns CDR1 LGHNA and CDR2 YNFKEQ. The V segment lost 3 bases and the J segment 6 bases; nucleotides outside the gene matches: 14. The CDR3 has 17 amino acids. The CDR3 bases are TGTGCCAGCAGCCACATGGCGTCGGACAGGAAAGGTCAGCCCCAGCATTTT. Translation: CASSHMASDRKGQPQHF.

The genes are TRBV4-3 and TRBJ2-7; a weak D match, TRBD2 (5 bases). Germline CDR1 LGHNA, CDR2 YSLEER. The CDR3 extends over 16 amino acids. The ends were cut back, 0 bases at V and 0 bases at J, with 12 bases in the middle. CDR3: CASSQETNALSYEQYF. CDR3 coding DNA: TGCGCCAGCAGCCAAGAGACTAACGCCCTCTCCTACGAGCAGTACTTC.

V usage is TRBV25-1 and J usage is TRBJ1-2, with D unclear. V dropped 3 bases and J dropped 5 bases, with 7 bases sitting between them. There are 12 residues in the CDR3. Germline CDR1 MGHDK, CDR2 SYGVNS. The CDR3 DNA reads as TGTGCCAGCAGTGACACGGCTTATGGCTACACCTTC. Encoded protein: CASSDTAYGYTF.

CDR3 region: CASSYRDRIPYGYTF. In DNA, the CDR3 is TGTGCCAGCAGCTATCGGGACAGGATCCCCTATGGCTACACCTTC. The V call is TRBV5-8, the J call TRBJ1-2, with 8 bases that match TRBD1. Germline CDR1 SGHTS, CDR2 YDEGEE. This CDR3 region has 15 residues. V lost 3 bases to trimming and J lost 4 bases; unmatched junction nucleotides: 8.

The V gene is TRBV28, the J gene TRBJ1-1, with 11 bases that match TRBD1. The germline V gene encodes CDR1 MDHEN and CDR2 SYDVKM. This CDR3 region has 15 residues. V was pared by 5 bases and J by 3 bases, with 5 bases of the junction left unmatched. Written as DNA, the CDR3 is TGTGCCAGCAGTCCGTTGGGACAGGGGGACACTGAAGCTTTCTTT. It translates to CASSPLGQGDTEAFF.

The genes are TRBV4-3 and TRBJ2-3; 9 nucleotides align to TRBD1. The V gene end was trimmed by 0 bases and the J gene end by 3 bases; junction bases not matched to a gene: 7. The CDR3 is made up of 17 amino acids. CDR1 LGHNA and CDR2 YSLEER come from the germline V gene. CDR3 DNA sequence: TGCGCCAGCAGCCAAGATCGGGGACAGGGAGGTACAGATACGCAGTATTTT. Translated: CASSQDRGQGGTDTQYF.

The rearrangement joins TRBV12-5 to TRBJ2-7; 9 positions agree with TRBD1. The trim removed 7 bases at V and 7 bases at J, leaving 8 bases unmatched. Germline V lookup: CDR1 LGHNT, CDR2 FRNRAP. The CDR3 runs 13 residues. The CDR3 region has the DNA TGTGCTAGTGTATCACAGGGGGCGCTTGAGCAGTACTTC. It translates to CASVSQGALEQYF.

This clone was observed once. This sequence joins TRBV14 and TRBJ2-1, with D perhaps matching TRBD2 (6 bases). The V gene's germline CDR1 is SGHDN and CDR2 FVKESK. V lost 3 bases, J lost 3 bases, and 12 bases lay in between. This CDR3 contains 15 residues. CDR3 bases: TGTGCCAGCAGCCAGGCCCCGGGGGACTACAATGAGCAGTTCTTC. Protein: CASSQAPGDYNEQFF. Looking up the rest from reference TRBV14 and TRBJ2-1 gives the full variable domain: EAGVTQFPSHSVIEKGQTVTLRCDPISGHDNLYWYRRVMGKEIKFLLHFVKESKQDESGMPNNRFLAERTGGTYSTLKVQPAELEDSGVYFCASSQAPGDYNEQFFGPGTRLTVL.

J is TRBJ2-7 and V is TRBV2; no clear D gene. This CDR3 is 15 amino acids long. Germline V gene data show CDR1 as SNHLY and CDR2 as FYNNEI. V was trimmed by 6 bases and J by 4 bases, leaving 19 bases between them. CDR3 residues: CASRPLTGISYEQYF. CDR3 nucleotide sequence: TGTGCCAGCAGACCTCTGACTGGCATATCTTACGAGCAGTACTTC.

The chain employs TRBV30 and TRBJ2-7, with D possibly matching TRBD1 (5 bases). Germline-derived CDR1 and CDR2 are GTSNPN and SVGIG (reference sequence). Trimming shortened V by 3 bases and J by 3 bases, and 9 bases separated the two germline ends. This CDR3 region has 12 residues. CDR3 sequence (DNA): TGTGCCTGGAGGAGACAGCGCTACGAGCAGTACTTC. This encodes CAWRRQRYEQYF.

The chain employs TRBV9 and TRBJ2-2; a possible D gene is TRBD2 (6 bases). Germline CDR1 and CDR2: SGDLS and YYNGEE. V dropped 5 bases and J dropped 5 bases, with 16 bases sitting between them. There are 15 residues in the CDR3. The CDR3 sequence: CASSLEGYITGELFF. The DNA of the CDR3 is TGTGCCAGCAGTTTGGAGGGTTATATAACCGGGGAGCTGTTTTTT.

The genes are TRBV6-2 or TRBV6-3 and TRBJ1-2; D is unresolved. Germline values: CDR1 MNHEY, CDR2 SVGEGT. The length of the CDR3 is 16 residues. V dropped 5 bases and J dropped 0 bases, with 16 bases sitting between them. The CDR3 bases are TGTGCCAGCAGTGAGCCAGGAATCACCGCTAACTATGGCTACACCTTC. Encoded protein: CASSEPGITANYGYTF.

V gene TRBV27 combines with J gene TRBJ2-7; tentative D call: TRBD2 (5 bases). Trimming pared 6 bases from V and 6 bases from J, leaving 21 bases between. Per the germline V gene, CDR1 is MNHEY and CDR2 is SMNVEV (reference sequence). The CDR3 has 15 amino acids. The CDR3 here is CASRVSLGVEGEQYF. CDR3 DNA: TGTGCCAGCAGGGTGTCTCTGGGCGTAGAGGGCGAGCAGTACTTC.

The rearrangement links TRBV5-6 to TRBJ2-3; possible D gene TRBD2, 5 bases. Trimming left V 5 bases short and J 10 bases short, with 17 bases between. This CDR3 has 13 residues. In germline, CDR1 is SGHDT, CDR2 YYEEEE. The CDR3 DNA reads TGTGCCAGCAGAAAAAGAGGACTCCCAGCGCAGTATTTT. Translated: CASRKRGLPAQYF.

The V and J genes are TRBV2 and TRBJ2-2, with no clear D. The CDR3 contains 15 residues. Trimming stripped 4 bases from V and 5 bases from J, with 14 bases between. From germline, CDR1 is SNHLY and CDR2 FYNNEI. The CDR3 spells CASSGRALGTGELFF. DNA of the CDR3: TGTGCCAGCAGTGGGAGAGCCCTAGGGACCGGGGAGCTGTTTTTT.

The sample holds one count of this clone. The chain is built from TRBV5-4 and TRBJ2-5; D unclear. Per germline, CDR1 SGHNT and CDR2 YYREEE (reference sequence). The CDR3 spans 13 residues. V dropped 0 bases and J dropped 5 bases, with 8 bases sitting between them. The CDR3 nucleotides are TGTGCCAGCAGCTTGGCCATTAGGGAGACCCAGTACTTC. Its translation: CASSLAIRETQYF.

This sequence joins TRBV9 and TRBJ2-1, with 8 bases lining up with TRBD2. The CDR3 sequence is 17 residues long. V gave up 4 bases and J gave up 0 bases; unmatched junction bases: 9. Germline CDR1 and CDR2: SGDLS and YYNGEE. Written as DNA, the CDR3 is TGTGCCAGCAGCCCCGTACTAGCGGCAAGCTCCTACAATGAGCAGTTCTTC. It codes for CASSPVLAASSYNEQFF.

A remark on this clone: This specimen includes other DNA sequences encoding the same CDR3. This sequence joins TRBV5-1 and TRBJ2-5; D remains ambiguous. This CDR3 has 14 residues. The germline CDR1 and CDR2 sequences are SGHRS and YFSETQ. V was shortened by 0 bases and J by 1 base, with 7 bases between the two germline ends. This chain's CDR3 is CASSLVGFQETQYF. The DNA of the CDR3 is TGCGCCAGCAGCTTGGTGGGGTTCCAAGAGACCCAGTACTTC.

In its sample, this clone was seen a few times. CDR3 in amino acids: CASSLKRLAGAYTGELFF. As DNA, the CDR3 is TGTGCCAGCAGCTTAAAACGGCTAGCGGGGGCCTACACCGGGGAGCTGTTTTTT. V usage is TRBV7-7 and J usage is TRBJ2-2; 10 nucleotides agree with TRBD2. This CDR3 is 18 amino acids long. Germline V gene sequence: CDR1 SSHAT, CDR2 FNYEAQ (reference sequence). Unmatched junction bases numbered 9, after V lost 2 bases and J lost 3 bases.

This clone occurred once. The chain has TRBV7-2 and TRBJ1-2; 8 nucleotides match TRBD1. Germline V gene sequence: CDR1 SGHTA, CDR2 FQGNSA. The CDR3 covers 14 residues. V lost 4 bases and J lost 5; bases outside the gene matches: 6. CDR3 bases: TGTGCCAGCAGCTACCGGACAGGGTCATATGGCTACACCTTC. The encoded protein is CASSYRTGSYGYTF.

The chain links TRBV11-2 to TRBJ2-2; either TRBD1 or TRBD2 may fit D (5 bases each). The CDR3 runs to 14 residues. CDR1 is SGHAT, CDR2 FQNNGV, per germline. Trimming took 7 bases from V and 6 from J, leaving 15 bases between them. The CDR3 is CASTKLTGPGELFF. The CDR3 DNA reads TGTGCCAGCACCAAATTGACGGGGCCCGGGGAGCTGTTTTTT.

V gene TRBV3-1 (or the pseudogene TRBV3-2) combines with J gene TRBJ2-5, with 10 bases fitting TRBD2. From germline, CDR1 is LGHDT and CDR2 YNNKEL (reference sequence). The CDR3 has 14 amino acids. The trim removed 4 bases at V and 5 bases at J, leaving 4 bases unmatched. CDR3 sequence (DNA): TGTGCCAGCAGCCGTTCTAGCGGGGGCGAGACCCAGTACTTC. Its translation: CASSRSSGGETQYF.

The chain couples TRBV7-9 to TRBJ2-5; 9 nucleotides line up with TRBD1. The CDR3 is made up of 14 amino acids. Per the germline V gene, CDR1 is SEHNR and CDR2 is FQNEAQ (reference sequence). V was clipped by 5 bases and J by 5 bases; unmatched bases: 6. CDR3 sequence reads: CASSLPDRGETQYF. DNA of the CDR3: TGTGCCAGCAGCCTTCCCGACAGGGGGGAGACCCAGTACTTC.

This chain joins TRBV5-1 and TRBJ1-1; D possibly corresponds to TRBD1 (6 bases). Trimming took 0 bases from V and 10 from J, leaving 16 bases between them. From germline, CDR1 is SGHRS and CDR2 YFSETQ. This CDR3 contains 14 residues. DNA of the CDR3: TGCGCCAGCAGCTTGGGGAGCGGACAGAGTTCAGCTTTCTTT. It specifies CASSLGSGQSSAFF.

This chain connects TRBV29-1 to TRBJ1-2, with 8 bases that match TRBD1. V shed 5 bases and J 8 bases; nucleotides not matched to a gene: 4. This CDR3 region has 11 residues. The V gene's germline CDR1 is SQVTM and CDR2 ANQGSEA. This CDR3 is CSVTGGFGYTF. The CDR3 DNA reads TGCAGCGTTACAGGGGGATTCGGCTACACCTTC.

This chain connects TRBV10-1 to TRBJ2-3; D perhaps matches TRBD1 (6 bases). The ends were cut back, 0 bases at V and 5 bases at J, with 12 bases in the middle. This CDR3 contains 15 residues. Germline lookup yields CDR1 WNHNN and CDR2 SYGVQD (reference sequence). The CDR3 DNA reads as TGCGCCAGCAGTGAGTCGGGGGCAGGCGTAGATACGCAGTATTTT. Translated, it gives CASSESGAGVDTQYF.

This clone appeared a single time. This sequence joins TRBV29-1 and TRBJ1-2, with 9 nucleotides matching TRBD1. CDR1 SQVTM and CDR2 ANQGSEA come from the germline V gene. V shed 5 bases and J 4 bases; nucleotides not matched to a gene: 11. The CDR3 contains 15 residues. CDR3 sequence: CSVRRQGGSGYGYTF. CDR3 sequence (DNA): TGCAGCGTTAGGAGACAGGGGGGATCGGGCTATGGCTACACCTTC. Full variable domain (remainder filled in from reference TRBV29-1 and TRBJ1-2): SAVISQKPSRDICQRGTSLTIQCQVDSQVTMMFWYRQQPGQSLTLIATANQGSEATYESGFVIDKFPISRPNLTFSTLTVSNMSPEDSSIYLCSVRRQGGSGYGYTFGSGTRLTVV.

V gene TRBV12-3 or TRBV12-4 combines with J gene TRBJ2-7; unclear D gene. There are 11 residues in the CDR3. The V and J ends lost 5 bases and 0 bases respectively, with 2 bases between them. The CDR3 sequence is CASSASYEQYF. CDR3 in DNA: TGTGCCAGCAGTGCCTCCTACGAGCAGTACTTC.